The entry below gives a single T cell receptor (beta chain) sequence along with its context. This specimen comes from a study of cytomegalovirus exposure and HLA in healthy donors. Across the study: Clustering assigned approximately 78% of the roughly 400 genotyped donors to the Caucasian-associated ancestry cluster.

The PCR ran on 60 Vbeta and 13 Jbeta primers. In the original processing: Unique TCR beta chains totaled 65 million to 95 million in a later count, with around 11 million of them shared. Method: immunoSEQ multiplex PCR; TCRdb's copy keeps in-frame clones and lacks some. The DNA gave D and trimming, while V, J and clone size come from that table. With 150,000 to 200,000 clones in the sample, the ten largest clones hold 0.65% to 0.9%. This receptor was obtained from a woman aged 18-29 years in good health and CMV-seropositive. Sample: PBMCs.

The CDR3 region is CAISGQEMNYGYTF. The CDR3 DNA follows: TGTGCCATCAGCGGACAGGAAATGAACTATGGCTACACCTTC. V is TRBV10-3 and J is TRBJ1-2; 7 nucleotides align to TRBD1. The CDR3 runs to 14 residues. V lost 6 bases, J lost 2 bases, and 6 bases stayed unmatched. The germline gives CDR1 ENHRY, CDR2 SYGVKD.